What follows are 14 T cell receptor beta chains derived from one specimen sequenced in a study of radiotherapy plus CTLA-4 blockade in lung cancer. TCRdb's copy holds only in-frame clones and misses some; the assay was immunoSEQ multiplex PCR. The sample includes 85,000 to 90,000 clones, around 90% of them seen just once. The source material was peripheral blood, sampled from a patient treated with radiotherapy plus ipilimumab. The receptors stem from a human donor with non-small cell lung cancer that progressed on radiotherapy plus ipilimumab.

The rearrangement joins TRBV6-6 to TRBJ1-1, with TRBD1 as a possible D gene (6 bases). The CDR3 contains 14 residues. The ends were cut back, 9 bases at V and 2 bases at J, with 16 bases in the middle. CDR1 and CDR2 from the germline V gene are MNHNY and SVGAGI (reference sequence). The CDR3, as DNA: TGTGCCAGTCACGGGGGCAATCTAAACACTGAAGCTTTCTTT. This gives the protein CASHGGNLNTEAFF.

The CDR3 sequence is CASSQGPGIAFF. The CDR3, as DNA: TGTGCCAGCAGCCAAGGACCGGGTATCGCTTTCTTT. This chain joins TRBV14 and TRBJ1-1; D is unresolved. The CDR3 loop spans 12 amino acids. CDR1 is SGHDN and CDR2 is FVKESK in the germline V gene. V lost 1 base, J lost 11 bases, and 11 bases lay in between.

This clone has a handful of counts. The chain uses TRBV6-6 and TRBJ1-6; tentatively, D is TRBD1 (6 bases). Trimming shortened V by 5 bases and J by 6 bases, and 14 bases separated the two germline ends. The CDR3 loop spans 15 amino acids. CDR1 is MNHNY and CDR2 is SVGAGI in the germline V gene (reference sequence). The DNA of the CDR3 is TGTGCCAGCAGTCGCGAACAGGGATTTAATTCACCCCTCCACTTT. Protein: CASSREQGFNSPLHF.

The chain couples TRBV27 to TRBJ1-1; D call uncertain. The CDR3 length is 13 residues. Deletions cut 5 bases from V and 2 bases from J, with 9 bases between. Germline values: CDR1 MNHEY, CDR2 SMNVEV (reference sequence). CDR3 in amino acids: CASSRPPNTEAFF. As DNA, the CDR3 is TGTGCCAGCAGTCGGCCCCCTAACACTGAAGCTTTCTTT.

This rearrangement joins TRBV27 to TRBJ2-3, with unresolved D. This CDR3 has 13 amino acids. Trimming pared 3 bases from V and 0 bases from J, leaving 4 bases between. Germline V CDR1 and CDR2: MNHEY, SMNVEV (reference sequence). The CDR3 spells CASSFYSTDTQYF. The CDR3 coding sequence is TGTGCCAGCAGTTTCTATAGCACAGATACGCAGTATTTT.

The V and J genes are TRBV20-1 and TRBJ2-7; TRBD1 aligns across 8 bases. Trimming cost V 2 bases and J 13 bases; bases outside gene matches: 4. Germline V gene data show CDR1 as DFQATT and CDR2 as SNEGSKA (reference sequence). CDR3 size: 10 residues. The chain's CDR3 is CSARNRGDYF. Here the CDR3 DNA reads TGCAGTGCTAGAAACAGGGGGGACTACTTC.

The genes are TRBV19 and TRBJ1-1, with D unresolved. CDR3 length: 13 residues. The germline CDR1 and CDR2 sequences are LNHDA and SQIVND (reference sequence). The V end was cut by 10 bases, the J end by 1 base, with 13 bases between. The CDR3 nucleotides read TGTGCCACACGGAGATTAGGGAACACTGAAGCTTTCTTT. It translates to CATRRLGNTEAFF.

The chain couples TRBV27 to TRBJ1-1, with TRBD1 matching over 9 bases. Trimming took 0 bases from V and 7 from J; bases not matched to a gene: 6. Germline assignment: CDR1 MNHEY and CDR2 SMNVEV (reference sequence). The CDR3 is 15 residues long. CDR3 protein: CASSLSGQGPYEAFF. The CDR3, as DNA: TGTGCCAGCAGTTTATCGGGACAGGGTCCCTATGAAGCTTTCTTT.

The CDR3 loop reads CAWSVSSGNTIYF. The CDR3 DNA reads as TGTGCCTGGAGTGTATCCAGCGGAAACACCATATATTTT. The rearrangement joins TRBV30 to TRBJ1-3; D is undetermined. The CDR3 totals 13 residues. The germline gives CDR1 GTSNPN, CDR2 SVGIG (reference sequence). The V gene lost 0 bases and the J gene lost 4 bases, with 7 bases spanning the gap.

The chain recombines TRBV5-5 with TRBJ2-7, with TRBD1 matching over 9 bases. The CDR3 runs 16 residues. The J segment lost 2 bases and the V segment lost 1 base, leaving 7 bases of the junction unmatched. Per the germline V gene, CDR1 is SGHKS and CDR2 is YYEKEE (reference sequence). The CDR3: CASSLRGQGNTYEQYF. CDR3 nucleotide sequence: TGTGCCAGCAGCTTGAGGGGACAGGGTAACACCTACGAGCAGTACTTC. Based on the CDR3 plus reference TRBV5-5 and TRBJ2-7, the full variable domain is DAGVTQSPTHLIKTRGQQVTLRCSPISGHKSVSWYQQVLGQGPQFIFQYYEKEERGRGNFPDRFSARQFPNYSSELNVNALLLGDSALYLCASSLRGQGNTYEQYFGPGTRLTVT.

The V and J genes are TRBV7-3 and TRBJ2-2, with D possibly being TRBD1 (5 bases). This CDR3 has 16 amino acids. From germline, CDR1 is SGHTA and CDR2 FQGTGA. The V end was cut by 2 bases, the J end by 5 bases, with 15 bases between. The CDR3 protein is CASSLRAAGPTGELFF. In DNA, the CDR3 is TGTGCCAGCAGCTTACGAGCAGCAGGGCCGACCGGGGAGCTGTTTTTT.

The V gene is TRBV19, the J gene TRBJ1-6; TRBD1 matches at 7 bases. Germline lookup yields CDR1 LNHDA and CDR2 SQIVND (reference sequence). This CDR3 region has 20 residues. The J segment lost 0 bases and the V segment lost 3 bases, leaving 14 bases of the junction unmatched. DNA for the CDR3: TGTGCCAGTAGTATGATGGGGACAGCCTCCCCGAGCTCCTATAATTCACCCCTCCACTTT. Amino acids: CASSMMGTASPSSYNSPLHF.

The chain recombines TRBV10-3 with TRBJ2-2; D is uncertain. V lost 4 bases to trimming and J lost 7 bases, with 7 bases between them. This CDR3 is 12 amino acids long. Germline V gene sequence: CDR1 ENHRY, CDR2 SYGVKD. The CDR3 DNA is TGTGCCATCAGTGGAAGGGACGGGGAGCTGTTTTTT. Protein: CAISGRDGELFF.

To note about this clone: An end of the junction differs from the germline gene, which may be a read error. J is TRBJ2-1 and V is TRBV7-7; 7 bases are a match to TRBD2. Germline V CDR1 and CDR2: SSHAT, FNYEAQ (reference sequence). This CDR3 is built from 15 residues. For the CDR3, the DNA is TGTGCTAGCAGCTTAGGGCTAGCGGATTACAATGAGCAGTTCTTC. This translates into CASSLGLADYNEQFF. The full variable domain, with the rest looked up from reference TRBV7-7 and TRBJ2-1, is GAGVSQSPRYKVTKRGQDVTLRCDPISSHATLYWYQQALGQGPEFLTYFNYEAQPDKSGLPSDRFSAERPEGSISTLTIQRTEQRDSAMYRCASSLGLADYNEQFFGPGTRLTVL.